This TCR beta chain was obtained from a study of OX40 agonist ivuxolimab in advanced cancers. Looking at the study overall: As their treatment, patients were administered ivuxolimab, an agonistic anti-OX40 (CD134) antibody. Intravenous ivuxolimab was administered to patients every 2 weeks at 0.01 to 10 mg/kg. Findings and limits, study-wide: Normalized expansion of T-cell clones was also low for some nonresponders.

The ends lost 3 bases at V and 3 bases at J; junction bases unmatched: 11. This CDR3 is built from 16 residues. The germline CDR1 and CDR2 sequences are LGHNA and YNFKEQ. This table comes from immunoSEQ multiplex PCR, and its TCRdb copy is limited to in-frame clones, with some not included. The data contain tens of thousands of clones, 90% of them singletons. Samples were taken at baseline and on day 1 of cycles 4 and 7. To note about this clone: The antigen is not known.

V gene TRBV4-2 combines with J gene TRBJ2-7; TRBD1 agrees at 7 bases. This TCR was recovered from an adult with an advanced solid tumor such as melanoma, head and neck, liver or kidney cancer. The sequenced sample was CD4+ or CD8+ T cells sorted from blood, obtained in a trial of the OX40 agonist ivuxolimab. CDR3: CASSQGARQGNYEQYF. DNA of the CDR3: TGTGCCAGCAGCCAGGGAGCTAGACAGGGAAACTACGAGCAGTACTTC.